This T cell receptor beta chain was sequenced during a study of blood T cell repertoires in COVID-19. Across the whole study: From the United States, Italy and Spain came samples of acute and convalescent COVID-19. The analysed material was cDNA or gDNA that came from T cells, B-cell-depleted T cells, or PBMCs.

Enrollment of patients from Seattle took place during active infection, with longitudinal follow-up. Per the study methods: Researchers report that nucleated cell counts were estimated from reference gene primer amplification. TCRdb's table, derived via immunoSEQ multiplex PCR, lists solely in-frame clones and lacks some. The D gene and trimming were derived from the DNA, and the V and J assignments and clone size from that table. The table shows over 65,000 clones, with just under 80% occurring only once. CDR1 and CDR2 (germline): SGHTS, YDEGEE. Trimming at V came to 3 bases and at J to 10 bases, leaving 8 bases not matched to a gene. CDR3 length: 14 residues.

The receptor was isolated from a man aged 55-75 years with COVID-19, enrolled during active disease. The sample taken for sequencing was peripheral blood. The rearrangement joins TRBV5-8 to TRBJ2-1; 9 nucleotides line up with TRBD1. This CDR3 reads CASSWGTGYEEQFF. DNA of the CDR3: TGTGCCAGCAGCTGGGGGACAGGGTACGAGGAGCAGTTCTTC.